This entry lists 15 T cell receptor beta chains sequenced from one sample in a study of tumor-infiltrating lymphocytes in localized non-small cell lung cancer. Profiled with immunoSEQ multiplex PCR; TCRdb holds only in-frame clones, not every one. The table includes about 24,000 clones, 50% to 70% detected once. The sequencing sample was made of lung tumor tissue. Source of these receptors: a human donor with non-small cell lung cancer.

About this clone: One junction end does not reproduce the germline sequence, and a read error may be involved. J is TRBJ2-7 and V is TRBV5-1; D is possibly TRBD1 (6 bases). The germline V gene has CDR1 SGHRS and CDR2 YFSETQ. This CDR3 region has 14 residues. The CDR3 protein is CTSSLDSYDYEQYF. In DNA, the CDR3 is TGCACCAGCAGCTTGGACAGTTACGACTACGAGCAGTACTTC.

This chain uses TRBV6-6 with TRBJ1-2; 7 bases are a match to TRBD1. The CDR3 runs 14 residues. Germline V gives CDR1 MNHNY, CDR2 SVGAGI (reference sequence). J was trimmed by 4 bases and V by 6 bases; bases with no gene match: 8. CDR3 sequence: CASSLPGQSYGYTF. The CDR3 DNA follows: TGTGCCAGCAGCCTTCCGGGACAGTCCTATGGCTACACCTTC.

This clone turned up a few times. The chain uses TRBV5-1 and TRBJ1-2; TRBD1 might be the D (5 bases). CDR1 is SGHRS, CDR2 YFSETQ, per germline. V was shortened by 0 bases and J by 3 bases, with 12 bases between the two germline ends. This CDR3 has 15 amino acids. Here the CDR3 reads CASSLARGGYYGYTF. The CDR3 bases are TGCGCCAGCAGCTTGGCCCGGGGGGGATACTATGGCTACACCTTC.

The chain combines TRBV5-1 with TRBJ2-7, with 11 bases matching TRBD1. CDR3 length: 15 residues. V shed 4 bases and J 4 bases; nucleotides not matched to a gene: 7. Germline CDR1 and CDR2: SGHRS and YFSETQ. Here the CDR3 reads CASSLGTGGLYEQYF. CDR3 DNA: TGCGCCAGCAGCCTCGGGACAGGGGGTTTGTACGAGCAGTACTTC.

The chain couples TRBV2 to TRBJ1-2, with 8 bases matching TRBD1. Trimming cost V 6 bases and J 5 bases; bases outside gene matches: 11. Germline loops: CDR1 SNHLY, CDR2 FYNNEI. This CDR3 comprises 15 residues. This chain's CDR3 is CASSFGPGQVYGYTF. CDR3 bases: TGTGCCAGCAGCTTCGGTCCGGGACAGGTTTATGGCTACACCTTC.

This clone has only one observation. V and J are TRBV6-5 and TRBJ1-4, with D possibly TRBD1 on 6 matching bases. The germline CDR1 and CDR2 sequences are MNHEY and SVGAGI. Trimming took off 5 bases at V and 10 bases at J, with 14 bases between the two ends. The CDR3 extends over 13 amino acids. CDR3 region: CASSKQGMVKLFF. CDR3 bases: TGTGCCAGCAGTAAACAGGGAATGGTAAAACTGTTTTTT.

This CDR3 reads CASRRIIGLNEQFF. DNA of the CDR3: TGTGCCAGCAGGAGGATTATCGGTTTGAATGAGCAGTTCTTC. The genes are TRBV6-5 and TRBJ2-1; D remains ambiguous. V lost 6 bases, J lost 7 bases, and 16 bases lay in between. Germline V gives CDR1 MNHEY, CDR2 SVGAGI. CDR3 length: 14 amino acids.

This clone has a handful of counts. The CDR3 loop reads CATLDENTEAFF. CDR3 DNA: TGTGCCACCCTTGATGAGAACACTGAAGCTTTCTTT. V gene TRBV7-9 combines with J gene TRBJ1-1; unclear D gene. The V gene lost 10 bases and the J gene lost 1 base, with 10 bases spanning the gap. The CDR3 has 12 amino acids. Germline V gene lookup returns CDR1 SEHNR and CDR2 FQNEAQ (reference sequence).

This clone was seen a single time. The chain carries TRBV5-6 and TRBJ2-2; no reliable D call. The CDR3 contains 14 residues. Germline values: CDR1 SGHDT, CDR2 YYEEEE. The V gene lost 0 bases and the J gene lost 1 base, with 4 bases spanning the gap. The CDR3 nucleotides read TGTGCCAGCAGCTTGGGCGGGAACACCGGGGAGCTGTTTTTT. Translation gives CASSLGGNTGELFF.

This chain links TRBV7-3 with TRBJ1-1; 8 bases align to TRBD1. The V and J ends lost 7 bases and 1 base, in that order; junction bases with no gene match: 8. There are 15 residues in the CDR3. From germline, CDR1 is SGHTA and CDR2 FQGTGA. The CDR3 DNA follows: TGTGCCAGCACCTTGGACAGGGTAGGGAACACTGAAGCTTTCTTT. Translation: CASTLDRVGNTEAFF.

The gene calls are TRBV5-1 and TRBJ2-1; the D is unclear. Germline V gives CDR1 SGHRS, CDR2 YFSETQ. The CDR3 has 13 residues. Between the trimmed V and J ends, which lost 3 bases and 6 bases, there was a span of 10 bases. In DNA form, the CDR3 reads TGCGCCAGCAGCTCCCCTGGAGTCAATGAGCAGTTCTTC. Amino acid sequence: CASSSPGVNEQFF.

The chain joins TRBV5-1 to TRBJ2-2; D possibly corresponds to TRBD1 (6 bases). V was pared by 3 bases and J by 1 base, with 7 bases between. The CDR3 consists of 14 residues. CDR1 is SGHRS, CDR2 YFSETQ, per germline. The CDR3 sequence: CASSWGQNTGELFF. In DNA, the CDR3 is TGCGCCAGCAGCTGGGGACAGAACACCGGGGAGCTGTTTTTT.

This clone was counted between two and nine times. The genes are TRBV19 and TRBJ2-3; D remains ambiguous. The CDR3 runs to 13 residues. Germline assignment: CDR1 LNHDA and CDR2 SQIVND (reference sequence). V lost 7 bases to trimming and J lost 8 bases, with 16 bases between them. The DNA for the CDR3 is TGTGCCAGTAAAGGGTCAGGCTCGGCTACGCAGTATTTT. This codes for CASKGSGSATQYF.

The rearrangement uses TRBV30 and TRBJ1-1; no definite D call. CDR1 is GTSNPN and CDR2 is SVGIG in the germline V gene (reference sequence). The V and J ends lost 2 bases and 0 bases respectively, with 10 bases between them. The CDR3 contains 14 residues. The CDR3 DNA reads TGTGCCTGGAGTAGACTAGGAATGAACACTGAAGCTTTCTTT. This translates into CAWSRLGMNTEAFF.

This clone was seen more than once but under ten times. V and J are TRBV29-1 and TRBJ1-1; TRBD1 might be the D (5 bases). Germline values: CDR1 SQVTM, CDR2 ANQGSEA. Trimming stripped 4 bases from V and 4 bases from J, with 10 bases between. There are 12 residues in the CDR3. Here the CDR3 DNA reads TGCAGCGTTGCAATGGGGGGCACTGAAGCTTTCTTT. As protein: CSVAMGGTEAFF. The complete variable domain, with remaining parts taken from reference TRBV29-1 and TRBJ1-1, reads SAVISQKPSRDICQRGTSLTIQCQVDSQVTMMFWYRQQPGQSLTLIATANQGSEATYESGFVIDKFPISRPNLTFSTLTVSNMSPEDSSIYLCSVAMGGTEAFFGQGTRLTVV.